This is a list of T cell receptor beta chains from one sample in a study of graft-versus-host responses after intestinal transplantation. Assay: immunoSEQ multiplex PCR; the TCRdb copy retains only in-frame clones and omits some. Seen here are tens of thousands of clones, 93% observed once, and the top ten hold around a fifth. Their specific antigens are unknown. The sample was unstimulated CD8+ T cells sorted from spleen or lymph node cells, taken before transplant. Receptors were obtained from a human donor who was the organ donor for an intestinal transplant. The CDR3 runs from the conserved cysteine through the conserved F or W. A D gene is named only where the DNA matches it firmly. Size is omitted from some rows. Given values are once, few, many or a class for expanded clones.

TRBV9	TRBD2	NA	TRBJ2-3	CASTSGFTDTQYF	TGTGCCAGCACTAGCGGATTCACAGATACGCAGTATTTT
TRBV9	TRBD2	NA	TRBJ2-3	CASSPGTSGRPTDTQYF	TGTGCCAGCAGCCCTGGGACTAGCGGGAGGCCCACAGATACGCAGTATTTT
TRBV6-1	TRBD1	NA	TRBJ2-2	CASSWDSSGELFF	TGTGCCAGCAGTTGGGACAGCTCCGGGGAGCTGTTTTTT
TRBV28	NA	NA	TRBJ1-2	CASSFGYINYGYTF	TGTGCCAGCAGTTTTGGATATATTAACTATGGCTACACCTTC
TRBV27	NA	NA	TRBJ2-7	CASSLIFREKGSYEQYF	TGTGCCAGCAGTTTAATCTTCCGGGAGAAGGGCTCCTACGAGCAGTACTTC
TRBV6-7	TRBD2	NA	TRBJ2-3	CASGPGLAAKDTQYF	TGTGCCAGCGGGCCGGGACTAGCGGCCAAAGATACGCAGTATTTT
TRBV9	TRBD1	once	TRBJ2-7	CASSVGQGDEQYF	TGTGCCAGCAGCGTAGGACAGGGGGACGAGCAGTACTTC
TRBV6-5	TRBD1	few	TRBJ1-2	CASSYYRGRGYTF	TGTGCCAGCAGTTATTACAGGGGTCGAGGCTACACCTTC
TRBV10-3	TRBD2	NA	TRBJ2-7	CAISPRTSGPSSYEQYF	TGTGCCATCAGTCCCAGGACTAGCGGGCCTAGCTCCTACGAGCAGTACTTC
TRBV5-6	TRBD2	NA	TRBJ2-1	CASSVASGTRYNEQFF	TGTGCCAGCAGCGTGGCTAGCGGAACTAGATACAATGAGCAGTTCTTC
TRBV5-4	TRBD2	NA	TRBJ2-2	CASSDLRSGLGGTGELFF	TGTGCCAGCAGCGATCTTCGGTCCGGACTAGGTGGCACCGGGGAGCTGTTTTTT
TRBV9	NA	NA	TRBJ2-1	CASSSSLSSYNEQFF	TGTGCCAGCTCTAGCAGCCTAAGCTCCTACAATGAGCAGTTCTTC
TRBV7-8	NA	NA	TRBJ2-7	CASSEEASLREQYF	TGTGCCAGCTCGGAGGAAGCTAGTCTTCGCGAGCAGTACTTC
TRBV25-1	NA	NA	TRBJ1-4	CASSETGRTNEKLFF	TGTGCCAGCAGTGAGACAGGCAGAACTAATGAAAAACTGTTTTTT
TRBV6-1	TRBD1	NA	TRBJ2-7	CASSEVTGGDEQYF	TGTGCCAGCAGTGAAGTTACAGGGGGCGACGAGCAGTACTTC
TRBV4-1	TRBD2	NA	TRBJ2-1	CASSQVEGRALYNEQFF	TGCGCCAGCAGCCAAGTCGAAGGGAGGGCCCTCTACAATGAGCAGTTCTTC
TRBV6-5	NA	NA	TRBJ1-1	CASSYSGGNTEAFF	TGTGCCAGCAGTTACTCTGGAGGGAACACTGAAGCTTTCTTT
TRBV28	TRBD1	NA	TRBJ2-7	CASSINDRGNYYEQYF	TGTGCCAGCAGTATAAACGACAGGGGAAACTACTACGAGCAGTACTTC
TRBV9	NA	NA	TRBJ2-7	CASSVEGDRYEQYF	TGTGCCAGCAGCGTAGAGGGTGACCGCTACGAGCAGTACTTC
TRBV10-3	TRBD2	NA	TRBJ2-6	CAIKLGGLASSGANVLTF	TGTGCCATCAAGCTAGGGGGACTAGCGTCCTCTGGGGCCAACGTCCTGACTTTC
TRBV7-9	TRBD2	NA	TRBJ2-7	CASSFPPNGTSGSYEQYF	TGTGCCAGCAGCTTCCCGCCGAACGGGACTAGCGGGAGCTACGAGCAGTACTTC
TRBV5-1	NA	once	TRBJ2-1	CASSLYYRAISYNEQFF	TGCGCCAGCAGCTTGTATTACCGGGCCATCTCCTACAATGAGCAGTTCTTC
TRBV7-8	NA	NA	TRBJ2-7	CASSLGSQYYEQYF	TGTGCCAGCAGCTTAGGGAGTCAGTACTACGAGCAGTACTTC
TRBV27	NA	NA	TRBJ1-1	CASSFTGLNTEAFF	TGTGCCAGCAGTTTTACAGGGCTGAACACTGAAGCTTTCTTT
TRBV6-1	TRBD1	NA	TRBJ2-7	CASRPRQGNYEQYF	TGTGCCAGCAGACCCAGACAGGGCAACTACGAGCAGTACTTC
TRBV6-1	NA	NA	TRBJ2-7	CASSPRDGTYEQYF	TGTGCCAGCAGTCCCCGGGACGGTACCTACGAGCAGTACTTC
TRBV4-1	TRBD1	NA	TRBJ2-7	CASSQEVFNRGEQYF	TGCGCCAGCAGCCAAGAAGTATTTAACAGGGGCGAGCAGTACTTC
TRBV9	TRBD2	NA	TRBJ2-1	CASSALAGLNEQFF	TGTGCCAGCAGCGCCCTAGCGGGTCTCAATGAGCAGTTCTTC
TRBV25-1	TRBD2	NA	TRBJ2-1	CASSEVAGGVYNEQFF	TGTGCCAGCAGTGAAGTCGCGGGAGGGGTCTACAATGAGCAGTTCTTC
TRBV4-3	TRBD1	NA	TRBJ2-1	CASSQDDYGTVYNEQFF	TGCGCCAGCAGCCAAGATGATTACGGGACAGTCTACAATGAGCAGTTCTTC
TRBV4-1	NA	NA	TRBJ2-2	CASSQYSGSTTGELFF	TGCGCCAGCAGCCAATACTCCGGGTCTACGACCGGGGAGCTGTTTTTT
TRBV28	NA	NA	TRBJ2-2	CASSSYLWSVTGELFF	TGTGCCAGCAGTTCCTATCTATGGTCCGTCACCGGGGAGCTGTTTTTT
TRBV30	NA	once	TRBJ1-2	CAWSVRGLYGYTF	TGTGCCTGGAGTGTACGGGGGCTTTATGGCTACACCTTC
TRBV23-1	TRBD1	NA	TRBJ2-5	CASSRTSGQGGETQYF	TGCGCCAGCAGTCGAACCTCGGGACAGGGCGGCGAGACCCAGTACTTC